This entry lists 27 T cell receptor beta chains sequenced from one sample in a study of tumor-infiltrating lymphocytes in oesophageal squamous cell carcinoma. MiXCR was run by TCRdb on the PCR reads, yielding one entry per CDR3 protein. The table lists under 7,500 distinct CDR3 sequences, approximately 14% of them singletons. The sequenced sample consisted of normal esophageal tissue next to the tumor. The receptors were gathered from a male donor with esophageal squamous cell carcinoma.

This clonotype was seen repeatedly, ten times or more. A much larger clone differs by one base, so this may be a read error. This chain uses TRBV7-9 with TRBJ2-5; no definite D call. V lost 1 base, J lost 11 bases, and 14 bases lay in between. Germline V gene sequence: CDR1 SEHNR, CDR2 FQNEAQ (reference sequence). The CDR3 consists of 13 residues. In nucleotides, the CDR3 is TGTGCCAGCAGCTTAGGTATGGGCAATGAGCAGTACTTC. This translates into CASSLGMGNEQYF.

This clonotype was counted at least ten times. CDR3 loop: CASSSARGVYGYTF. CDR3 sequence (DNA): TGTGCCAGCAGCTCAGCGAGGGGGGTCTATGGCTACACCTTC. The chain couples TRBV5-8 to TRBJ1-2; TRBD1 might be the D (6 bases). CDR1 is SGHTS, CDR2 YDEGEE, per germline. With 3 bases removed from V and 4 bases from J, the gap between germline ends came to 13 bases. CDR3 length: 14 residues.

This clonotype was counted at least ten times. The chain recombines TRBV11-1 with TRBJ2-3; no clear D gene. V gave up 5 bases and J gave up 5 bases, with 8 bases separating them. The length of the CDR3 is 12 residues. Germline assignment: CDR1 SGHAT and CDR2 FQDESV (reference sequence). CDR3 nucleotides: TGTGCCAGCAGCCCGGCTAAAGATACGCAGTATTTT. Encoded protein: CASSPAKDTQYF.

This clonotype showed up many times. For the CDR3, the DNA is TGTGCCAGCAGCGCGACAGGGTTTGAAGCTTTCTTT. It codes for CASSATGFEAFF. The chain couples TRBV11-2 to TRBJ1-1; 7 bases are a match to TRBD1. In germline, CDR1 is SGHAT, CDR2 FQNNGV. This CDR3 region has 12 residues. V lost 5 bases to trimming and J lost 7 bases; unmatched junction nucleotides: 4.

This clonotype was seen more than once but under ten times. This chain links TRBV5-6 with TRBJ1-5; 11 nucleotides align to TRBD1. This CDR3 has 16 residues. V was clipped by 3 bases and J by 0 bases; unmatched bases: 2. Per germline, CDR1 SGHDT and CDR2 YYEEEE. The CDR3, as DNA: TGTGCCAGCAGCTCCGGGACAGGGGGTAGCAATCAGCCCCAGCATTTT. As protein: CASSSGTGGSNQPQHF.

To note about this clonotype: The CDR3 does not end in the conserved phenylalanine or tryptophan, so this is likely a read error. It is unclear where the CDR3 begins or ends on the DNA, so no DNA is shown, and the CDR3 is as TCRdb lists it. The V and J genes are TRBV12-3 or TRBV12-4 and TRBJ1-1; the DNA was not compared with TRBD1, the D call given in the table. The CDR3 extends over 16 residues, inclusive of both ends. This chain's CDR3 is CASSWGSGGAGNEQFL.

By share, this clonotype counts as medium-sized. The CDR3 nucleotides read TGTGCCAGCAGCTTATGGGGGGCCAGGAACGAGCAGTACTTC. As protein: CASSLWGARNEQYF. J is TRBJ2-7 and V is TRBV7-8; the D call may be TRBD1 or TRBD2 (6 bases each). The CDR3 is 14 amino acids. Germline CDR1 is SGHVS and CDR2 is FQNEAQ. Trimming removed 2 bases from V and 5 bases from J, with 13 bases in between.

This clonotype was recorded at least ten times. The rearrangement uses TRBV6-1 and TRBJ2-5; D gene ambiguous. CDR1 and CDR2 from the germline V gene are MNHNS and SASEGT. Trimming removed 2 bases at V and 4 bases at J, with 11 bases between. The CDR3 is 14 amino acids. The CDR3 bases are TGTGCCAGCAGTGAACAGGCTAGTAGAGAGACCCAGTACTTC. Its translation is CASSEQASRETQYF.

This clonotype was recorded many times. The rearrangement links TRBV28 to TRBJ2-5; TRBD1 might be the D (6 bases). Trimming stripped 4 bases from V and 7 bases from J, with 10 bases between. CDR3 length: 12 residues. Looked up from germline, CDR1 is MDHEN and CDR2 is SYDVKM. For the CDR3, the DNA is TGTGCCAGCAGTTCTCAGGGGAGGACCCAGTACTTC. This sequence encodes CASSSQGRTQYF.

This clonotype was detected only a few times. J is TRBJ2-1 and V is TRBV9; 7 nucleotides match TRBD2. The J call could be wrong; TRBJ2-7 is a better fit for the DNA end. Germline assignment: CDR1 SGDLS and CDR2 YYNGEE. The length of the CDR3 is 15 residues. CDR3 in DNA: TGTGCCAGCAGCGTGTGGGGGGGTCTTGGTGACGAGCAGTACTTC. Its protein product is CASSVWGGLGDEQYF.

This clonotype was seen at least ten times. The rearrangement links TRBV11-3 to TRBJ1-3; D is unresolved. This CDR3 comprises 13 residues. Germline lookup yields CDR1 SGHNT and CDR2 YENEEA. V was clipped by 8 bases and J by 0 bases, with 8 bases between them. The CDR3: CASSTDSGNTIYF. CDR3 DNA sequence: TGTGCCAGCTCAACGGACTCTGGAAACACCATATATTTT.

This clonotype was seen at least ten times. V and J are TRBV11-3 and TRBJ2-2; a weak D match, TRBD1 (5 bases). The CDR3 extends over 16 amino acids. The germline V gene encodes CDR1 SGHNT and CDR2 YENEEA. V gave up 5 bases and J gave up 3 bases, with 16 bases separating them. The DNA for the CDR3 is TGTGCCAGCAGCGCGTCTGAGACAGACTACACCGGGGAGCTGTTTTTT. It encodes CASSASETDYTGELFF. The full variable domain, completed using reference TRBV11-3 and TRBJ2-2, is EAGVVQSPRYKIIEKKQPVAFWCNPISGHNTLYWYLQNLGQGPELLIRYENEEAVDDSQLPKDRFSAERLKGVDSTLKIQPAELGDSAVYLCASSASETDYTGELFFGEGSRLTVL.

This clonotype was seen more than once but under ten times. The gene calls are TRBV2 and TRBJ2-7; D is possibly TRBD2 (6 bases). Germline V gene lookup returns CDR1 SNHLY and CDR2 FYNNEI. The ends were cut back, 6 bases at V and 0 bases at J, with 12 bases in the middle. This CDR3 contains 14 residues. The CDR3 DNA sequence: TGTGCCAGCAGCCGGGACTGGAGCTCCTACGAGCAGTACTTC. The encoded protein is CASSRDWSSYEQYF.

This clonotype was counted at least ten times. This chain links TRBV6-1 with TRBJ2-7; D unresolved. Germline V CDR1 and CDR2: MNHNS, SASEGT. The CDR3 consists of 13 residues. The ends were cut back, 7 bases at V and 3 bases at J, with 13 bases in the middle. The CDR3: CASTLRISYEQYF. The CDR3 bases are TGTGCCAGCACCCTCCGAATTAGCTACGAGCAGTACTTC.

This clonotype showed up many times. The chain couples TRBV6-6 to TRBJ2-1; 8 bases are shared with TRBD2. V gave up 2 bases and J gave up 5 bases; unmatched junction bases: 8. Germline values: CDR1 MNHNY, CDR2 SVGAGI (reference sequence). The CDR3 consists of 16 residues. Here the CDR3 reads CASSYAAGGHNNEQFF. CDR3 in DNA: TGTGCCAGCAGTTACGCGGCGGGGGGACATAACAATGAGCAGTTCTTC.

The gene calls are TRBV28 and TRBJ2-1; D gene unclear. The J call may be wrong; the DNA end is better matched by TRBJ2-7. The CDR3 loop spans 14 amino acids. Germline CDR1 MDHEN, CDR2 SYDVKM. CDR3 protein: CASSRAARTLEQYF. The CDR3 nucleotides read TGTGCCAGCAGTAGAGCCGCCCGGACCCTCGAGCAGTACTTC.

This clonotype rates as medium-sized. The V and J genes are TRBV7-8 and TRBJ1-2, with 9 bases lining up with TRBD1. Germline CDR1 is SGHVS and CDR2 is FQNEAQ. The junction had 9 bases not matched to a gene; V was cut back by 6 bases and J by 4 bases. The CDR3 runs 15 residues. CDR3 sequence reads: CASRPTGGPRYGYTF. The CDR3 region has the DNA TGTGCCAGCAGGCCCACAGGGGGCCCTCGCTATGGCTACACCTTC.

The chain couples TRBV4-1 to TRBJ1-1, with TRBD1 matching over 7 bases. V gave up 2 bases and J gave up 6 bases; unmatched junction bases: 12. Looked up from germline, CDR1 is MGHRA and CDR2 is YSYEKL. The CDR3 covers 16 residues. The DNA of the CDR3 is TGCGCCAGCAGCCAACCAGGGGGGAGGCACGAGGCTGAAGCTTTCTTT. It codes for CASSQPGGRHEAEAFF.

This clonotype was seen at least ten times. J is TRBJ2-7 and V is TRBV6-1; possible D gene TRBD1, 6 bases. V gave up 4 bases and J gave up 1 base, with 14 bases separating them. CDR1 MNHNS and CDR2 SASEGT come from the germline V gene. CDR3 length equals 15 residues. The CDR3 protein is CASSGNRAGSYEQYF. The CDR3 coding sequence is TGTGCCAGCAGTGGAAACAGGGCAGGGTCCTACGAGCAGTACTTC.

This clonotype was recorded many times. A much larger clone differs from this one at a single base, so this may be a read error. V gene TRBV7-2 combines with J gene TRBJ2-7; the D gene is possibly TRBD1 (6 bases). The CDR3 has 12 amino acids. The ends were cut back, 5 bases at V and 8 bases at J, with 13 bases in the middle. The germline CDR1 and CDR2 sequences are SGHTA and FQGNSA. The CDR3 region is CASSQEQGQQYF. Here the CDR3 DNA reads TGTGCCAGCAGCCAGGAACAGGGCCAGCAGTACTTC.

This clonotype has more than one count but fewer than ten. Since a much larger clone is just one base distant, this may be a read error. This chain connects TRBV2 to TRBJ2-1; weak D call: TRBD2 (7 bases). The assigned J gene may be wrong: the sequence end matches TRBJ2-7 better. CDR1 is SNHLY and CDR2 is FYNNEI in the germline V gene. This CDR3 contains 15 residues. The CDR3 nucleotides are TGTGCCAGCAGGAGGGGGGGTAGCTCCTACAATGAGCAGTACTTC. It specifies CASRRGGSSYNEQYF.

This clonotype was detected many times. The conserved final phenylalanine or tryptophan is absent from the CDR3, which likely points to a read error. No DNA is shown, since the ends of the CDR3 on it are uncertain; the CDR3 is the one TCRdb lists. CDR3 in amino acids: CASSFGAFM. The V gene is TRBV7-2, the J gene TRBJ1-6; TRBD1 is the table's D call, not checked against the DNA. With termini counted, the CDR3 has 9 amino acids. Germline CDR1 SGHTA, CDR2 FQGNSA.

This clonotype was detected ten times or more. The rearrangement links TRBV24-1 to TRBJ1-1; 10 nucleotides line up with TRBD1. Trimming removed 9 bases from V and 5 bases from J; junction bases left unmatched: 5. The germline V gene encodes CDR1 KGHDR and CDR2 SFDVKD. The CDR3 totals 13 residues. CDR3 region: CATAKGQGTEAFF. CDR3 bases: TGTGCCACCGCAAAGGGACAGGGGACTGAAGCTTTCTTT.

This clonotype was counted once. Because it lacks the conserved phenylalanine or tryptophan at the end, this CDR3 is likely a read error. The limits of the CDR3 on the DNA are not certain, so only TCRdb's listed CDR3 is given. The chain carries TRBV6-2 or TRBV6-3 and TRBJ2-7. The CDR3 has 14 amino acids, counting both end residues. From germline, CDR1 is MNHEY and CDR2 SVGEGT. CDR3: CASSDYAYGYTFGS.

This clonotype was counted only a few times. This may be a read error: a much more frequent sequence differs by one nucleotide. J is TRBJ2-4 and V is TRBV14; the match to TRBD1 covers 10 bases. Matching the DNA end better, TRBJ2-1 makes the J call doubtful. The CDR3 has 15 amino acids. From germline, CDR1 is SGHDN and CDR2 FVKESK. The CDR3 sequence is CASSQAGQGSRTQFF. CDR3 sequence (DNA): TGTGCCAGCAGTCAAGCGGGACAGGGGAGTCGGACCCAGTTCTTC.

The rearrangement uses TRBV14 and TRBJ1-1; D may be TRBD1 (6 bases). The CDR3 covers 15 residues. Trimming cost V 1 base and J 5 bases, with 14 bases left between them. The germline CDR1 and CDR2 sequences are SGHDN and FVKESK. The CDR3 coding sequence is TGTGCCAGCAGCCAAGTACAGGGAGGGTTTACTGAAGCTTTCTTT. Its protein product is CASSQVQGGFTEAFF.

By share, this clonotype counts as medium-sized. A read error may account for a junction end that differs from germline. The chain links TRBV7-7 to TRBJ2-3; 11 positions match TRBD2. This CDR3 is built from 16 residues. CDR1 and CDR2 (germline): SSHAT, FNYEAQ (reference sequence). DNA of the CDR3: TGTGCTAGCAGCTTAGCGGGGGGGCTTGGCACAGATACGCAGTATTTT. Protein sequence: CASSLAGGLGTDTQYF.